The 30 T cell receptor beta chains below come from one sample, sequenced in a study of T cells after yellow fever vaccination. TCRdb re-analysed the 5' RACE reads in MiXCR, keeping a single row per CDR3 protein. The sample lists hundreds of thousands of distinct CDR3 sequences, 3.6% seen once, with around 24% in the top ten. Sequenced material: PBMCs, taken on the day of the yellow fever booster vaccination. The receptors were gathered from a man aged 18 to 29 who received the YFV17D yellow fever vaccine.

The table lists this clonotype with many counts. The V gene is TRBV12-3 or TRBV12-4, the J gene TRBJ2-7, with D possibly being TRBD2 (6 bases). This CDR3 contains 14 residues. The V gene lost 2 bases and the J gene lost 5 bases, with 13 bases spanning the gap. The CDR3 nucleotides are TGTGCCAGCAGTTTAAGGTGGGGAGGCAACGAGCAGTACGTC. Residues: CASSLRWGGNEQYV.

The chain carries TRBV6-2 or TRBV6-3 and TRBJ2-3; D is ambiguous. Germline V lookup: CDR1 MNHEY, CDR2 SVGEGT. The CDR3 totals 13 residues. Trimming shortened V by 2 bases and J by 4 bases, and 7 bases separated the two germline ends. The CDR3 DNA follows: TGTGCCAGCAGTTACGAAGCCGCAGATACGCAGTATTTT. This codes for CASSYEAADTQYF.

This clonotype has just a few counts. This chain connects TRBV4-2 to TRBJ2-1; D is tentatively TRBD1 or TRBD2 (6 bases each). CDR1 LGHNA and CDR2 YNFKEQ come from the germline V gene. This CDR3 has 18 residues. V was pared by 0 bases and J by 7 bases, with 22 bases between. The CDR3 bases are TGTGCCAGCAGCCAAGACGCCCGGGGGACAAGCACCCGGAATGAGCAGTTCTTC. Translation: CASSQDARGTSTRNEQFF.

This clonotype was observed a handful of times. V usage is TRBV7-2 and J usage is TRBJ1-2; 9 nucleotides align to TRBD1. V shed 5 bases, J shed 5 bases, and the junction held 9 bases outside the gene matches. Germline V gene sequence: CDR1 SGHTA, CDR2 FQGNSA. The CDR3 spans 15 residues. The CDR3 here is CASSRTGAPDYGYTF. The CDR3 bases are TGTGCCAGCAGCCGGACAGGGGCTCCCGATTATGGCTACACCTTC. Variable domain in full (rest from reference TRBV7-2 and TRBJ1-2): GAGVSQSPSNKVTEKGKDVELRCDPISGHTALYWYRQSLGQGLEFLIYFQGNSAPDKSGLPSDRFSAERTGGSVSTLTIQRTQQEDSAVYLCASSRTGAPDYGYTFGSGTRLTVV.

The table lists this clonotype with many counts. CDR3 loop: CASSVTETYEQYF. The CDR3 DNA reads as TGCGCCAGCAGCGTTACTGAAACCTACGAGCAGTACTTC. The chain employs TRBV5-1 and TRBJ2-7; D remains unclear. The CDR3 length is 13 residues. The V end was cut by 4 bases, the J end by 2 bases, with 10 bases between. Germline-derived CDR1 and CDR2 are SGHRS and YFSETQ.

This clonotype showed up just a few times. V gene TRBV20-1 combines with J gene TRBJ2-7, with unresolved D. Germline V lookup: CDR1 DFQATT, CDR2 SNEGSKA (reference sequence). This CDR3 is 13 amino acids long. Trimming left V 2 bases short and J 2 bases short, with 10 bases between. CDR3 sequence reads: CSARKGGTYEQYV. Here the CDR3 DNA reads TGCAGTGCTAGAAAGGGCGGTACCTACGAGCAGTACGTC.

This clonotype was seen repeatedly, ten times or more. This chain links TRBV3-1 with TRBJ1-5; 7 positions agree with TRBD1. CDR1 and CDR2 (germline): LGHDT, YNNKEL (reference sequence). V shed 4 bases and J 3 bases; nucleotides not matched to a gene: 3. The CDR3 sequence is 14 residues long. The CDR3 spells CASSPTGTNQPQHF. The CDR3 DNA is TGTGCCAGCAGCCCGACAGGGACCAATCAGCCCCAGCATTTT.

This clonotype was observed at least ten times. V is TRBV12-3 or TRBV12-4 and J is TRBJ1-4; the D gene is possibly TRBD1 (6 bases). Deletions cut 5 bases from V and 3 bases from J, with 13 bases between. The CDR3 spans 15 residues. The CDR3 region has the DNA TGTGCCAGCAGTGAAACAGGGCCCGCTAATGAAAAACTGTTTTTT. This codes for CASSETGPANEKLFF.

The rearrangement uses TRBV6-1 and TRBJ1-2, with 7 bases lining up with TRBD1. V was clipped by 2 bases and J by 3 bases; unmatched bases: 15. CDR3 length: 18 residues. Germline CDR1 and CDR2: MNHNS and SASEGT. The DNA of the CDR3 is TGTGCCAGCAGTGAACCTACCTTGGGTAGGGGGCTTGACTATGGCTACACCTTC. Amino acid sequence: CASSEPTLGRGLDYGYTF.

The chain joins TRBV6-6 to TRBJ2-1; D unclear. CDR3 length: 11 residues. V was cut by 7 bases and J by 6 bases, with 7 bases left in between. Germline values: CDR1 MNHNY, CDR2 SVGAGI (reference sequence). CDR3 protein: CASTDFNEQFF. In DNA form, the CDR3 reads TGTGCCAGCACTGACTTCAATGAGCAGTTCTTC.

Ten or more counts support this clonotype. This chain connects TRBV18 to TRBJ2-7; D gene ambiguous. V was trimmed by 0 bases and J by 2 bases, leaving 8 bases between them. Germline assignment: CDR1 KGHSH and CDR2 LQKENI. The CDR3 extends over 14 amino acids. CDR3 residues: CASSPPETPYEQYF. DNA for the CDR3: TGTGCCAGCTCACCACCGGAAACCCCCTACGAGCAGTACTTC.

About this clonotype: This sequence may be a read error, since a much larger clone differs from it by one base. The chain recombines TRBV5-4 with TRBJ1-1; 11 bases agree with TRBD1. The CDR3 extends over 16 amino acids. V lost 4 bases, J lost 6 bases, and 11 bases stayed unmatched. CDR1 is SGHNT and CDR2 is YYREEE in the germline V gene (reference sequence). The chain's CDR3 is CASSPWGGQGGSEAFF. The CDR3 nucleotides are TGTGCCAGCAGCCCTTGGGGGGGACAGGGGGGCTCTGAAGCTTTCTTT.

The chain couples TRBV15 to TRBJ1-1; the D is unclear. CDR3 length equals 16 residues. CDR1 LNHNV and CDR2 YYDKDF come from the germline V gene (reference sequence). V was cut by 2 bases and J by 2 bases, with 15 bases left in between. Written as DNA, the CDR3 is TGTGCCACCAGCAGACGCGTCGTAGGGCGCAACACTGAAGCTTTCTTT. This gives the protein CATSRRVVGRNTEAFF.

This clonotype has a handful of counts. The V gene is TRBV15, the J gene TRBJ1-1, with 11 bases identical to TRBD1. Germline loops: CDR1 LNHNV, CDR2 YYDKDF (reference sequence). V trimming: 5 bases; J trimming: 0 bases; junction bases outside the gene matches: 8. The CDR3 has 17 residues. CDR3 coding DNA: TGTGCCACCAGCGCCCGGGACAGGGGGGGAATGAACACTGAAGCTTTCTTT. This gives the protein CATSARDRGGMNTEAFF.

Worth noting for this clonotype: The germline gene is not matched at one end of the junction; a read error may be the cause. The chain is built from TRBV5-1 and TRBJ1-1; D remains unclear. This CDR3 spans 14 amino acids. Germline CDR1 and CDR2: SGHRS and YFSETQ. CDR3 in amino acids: CASCFWAGNTEAFF. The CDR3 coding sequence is TGCGCCAGCTGCTTTTGGGCAGGGAACACTGAAGCTTTCTTT.

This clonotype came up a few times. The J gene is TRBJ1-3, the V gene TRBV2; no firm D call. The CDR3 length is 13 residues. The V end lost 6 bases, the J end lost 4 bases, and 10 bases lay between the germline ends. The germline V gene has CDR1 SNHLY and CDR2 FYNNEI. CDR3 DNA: TGTGCCAGCAGCCCTGAAGGGGGAAACACCATATATTTT. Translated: CASSPEGGNTIYF.

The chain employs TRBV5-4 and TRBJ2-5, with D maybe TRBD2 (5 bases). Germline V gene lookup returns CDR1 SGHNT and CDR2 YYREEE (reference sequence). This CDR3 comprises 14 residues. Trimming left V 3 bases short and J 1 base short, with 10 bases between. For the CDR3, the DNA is TGTGCCAGCAGCTCCCTGGGGAGCCAAGAGACCCAGTACTTC. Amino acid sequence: CASSSLGSQETQYF.

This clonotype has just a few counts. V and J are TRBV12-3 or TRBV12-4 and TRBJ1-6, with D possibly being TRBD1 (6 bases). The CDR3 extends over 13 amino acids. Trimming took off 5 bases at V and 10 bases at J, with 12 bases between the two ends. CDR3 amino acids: CASSLQGRSPLHF. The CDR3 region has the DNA TGTGCCAGCAGTCTGCAGGGGCGGTCACCCCTCCACTTT.

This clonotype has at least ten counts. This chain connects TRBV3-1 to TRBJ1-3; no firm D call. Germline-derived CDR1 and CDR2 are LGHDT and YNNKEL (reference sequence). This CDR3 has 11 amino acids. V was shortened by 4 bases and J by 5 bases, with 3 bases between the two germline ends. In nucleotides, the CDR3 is TGTGCCAGCAGCCTTAGAAACACCATATATTTT. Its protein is CASSLRNTIYF.

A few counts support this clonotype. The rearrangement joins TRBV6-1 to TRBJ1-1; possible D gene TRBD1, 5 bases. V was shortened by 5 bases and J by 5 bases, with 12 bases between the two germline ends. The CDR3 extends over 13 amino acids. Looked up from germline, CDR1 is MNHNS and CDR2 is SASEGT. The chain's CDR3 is CASSFRGRTEAFF. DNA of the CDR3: TGTGCCAGCAGTTTCCGGGGGAGGACTGAAGCTTTCTTT.

CDR3 sequence reads: CASSFADYEQYF. The CDR3 DNA reads TGTGCCAGCAGCTTCGCCGATTACGAGCAGTACTTC. V usage is TRBV7-2 and J usage is TRBJ2-7; no firm D call. V was pared by 3 bases and J by 4 bases, with 7 bases between. Germline V gives CDR1 SGHTA, CDR2 FQGNSA. The CDR3 totals 12 residues.

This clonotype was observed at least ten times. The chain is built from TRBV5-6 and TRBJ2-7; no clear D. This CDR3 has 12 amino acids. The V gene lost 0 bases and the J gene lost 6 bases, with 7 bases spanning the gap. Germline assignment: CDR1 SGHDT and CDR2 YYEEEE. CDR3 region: CASSLGSFEQYF. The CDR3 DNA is TGTGCCAGCAGCTTGGGCTCATTCGAGCAGTACTTC.

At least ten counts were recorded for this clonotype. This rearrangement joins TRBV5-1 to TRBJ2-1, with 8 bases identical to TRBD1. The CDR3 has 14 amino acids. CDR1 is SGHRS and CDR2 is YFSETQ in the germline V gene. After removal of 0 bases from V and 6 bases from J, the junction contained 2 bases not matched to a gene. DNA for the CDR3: TGCGCCAGCAGCTTGGCACAGGGGGGCAATGAGCAGTTCTTC. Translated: CASSLAQGGNEQFF.

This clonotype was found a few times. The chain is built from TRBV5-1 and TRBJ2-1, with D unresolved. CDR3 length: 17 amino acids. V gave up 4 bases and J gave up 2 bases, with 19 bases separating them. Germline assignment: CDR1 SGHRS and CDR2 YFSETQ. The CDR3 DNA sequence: TGCGCCAGCAGCCGAATGTGGGGTCTCGCGGCCTACAATGAGCAGTTCTTC. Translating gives CASSRMWGLAAYNEQFF.

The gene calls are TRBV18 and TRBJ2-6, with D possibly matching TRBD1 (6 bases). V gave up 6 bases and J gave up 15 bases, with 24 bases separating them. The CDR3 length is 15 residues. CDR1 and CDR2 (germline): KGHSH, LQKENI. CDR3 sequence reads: CASSGTGPWARGLTF. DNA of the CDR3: TGTGCCAGCTCCGGAACAGGCCCCTGGGCCAGGGGCCTGACTTTC.

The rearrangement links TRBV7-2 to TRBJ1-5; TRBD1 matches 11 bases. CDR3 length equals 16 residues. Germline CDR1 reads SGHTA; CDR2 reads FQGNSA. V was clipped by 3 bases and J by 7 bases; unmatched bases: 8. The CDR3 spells CASSFGGTGGGQPQHF. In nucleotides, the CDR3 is TGTGCCAGCAGCTTCGGCGGGACAGGGGGGGGACAGCCCCAGCATTTT.

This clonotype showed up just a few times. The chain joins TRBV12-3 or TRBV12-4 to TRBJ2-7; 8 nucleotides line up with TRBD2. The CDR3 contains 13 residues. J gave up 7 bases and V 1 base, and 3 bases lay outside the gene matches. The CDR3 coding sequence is TGTGCCAGCAGTTTAGGCGCGGGGGGAGAGCAGTACTTC. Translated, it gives CASSLGAGGEQYF.

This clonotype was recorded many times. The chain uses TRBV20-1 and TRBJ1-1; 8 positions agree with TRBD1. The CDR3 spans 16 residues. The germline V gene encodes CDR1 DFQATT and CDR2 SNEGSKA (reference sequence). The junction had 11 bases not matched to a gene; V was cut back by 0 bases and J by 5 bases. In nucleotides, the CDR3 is TGCAGTGCTAGAGATCCCTACGGACAGGGAGGAACTGAAGCTTTCTTT. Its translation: CSARDPYGQGGTEAFF.

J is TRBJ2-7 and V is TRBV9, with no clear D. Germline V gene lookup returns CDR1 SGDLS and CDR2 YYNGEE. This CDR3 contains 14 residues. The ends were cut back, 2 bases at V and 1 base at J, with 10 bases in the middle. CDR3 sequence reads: CASSVLDGSYEQYF. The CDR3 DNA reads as TGTGCCAGCAGCGTCTTGGACGGTTCCTACGAGCAGTACTTC.

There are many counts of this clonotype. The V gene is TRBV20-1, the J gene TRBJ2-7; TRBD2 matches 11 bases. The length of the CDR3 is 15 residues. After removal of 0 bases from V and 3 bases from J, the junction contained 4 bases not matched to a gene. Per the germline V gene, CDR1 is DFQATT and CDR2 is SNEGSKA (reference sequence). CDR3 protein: CSARDPTSGDYEQYV. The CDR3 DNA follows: TGCAGTGCTAGAGATCCGACTAGCGGGGACTACGAGCAGTACGTC.